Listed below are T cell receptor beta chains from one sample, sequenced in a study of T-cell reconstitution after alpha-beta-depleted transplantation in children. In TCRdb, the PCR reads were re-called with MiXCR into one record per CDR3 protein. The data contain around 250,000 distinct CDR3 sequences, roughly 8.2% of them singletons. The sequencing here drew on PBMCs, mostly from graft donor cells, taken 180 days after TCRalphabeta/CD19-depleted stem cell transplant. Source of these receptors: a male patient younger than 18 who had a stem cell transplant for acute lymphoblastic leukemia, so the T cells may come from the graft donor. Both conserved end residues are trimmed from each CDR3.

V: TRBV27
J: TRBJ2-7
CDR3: ASKREGLHEQY

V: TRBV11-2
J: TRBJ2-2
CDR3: ASSLDRGRGRTGELF

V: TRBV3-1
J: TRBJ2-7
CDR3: ASSRSGTGDHEQY

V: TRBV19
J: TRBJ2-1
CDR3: ASRGTSKQF

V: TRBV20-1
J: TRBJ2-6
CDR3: SALTQAGANVLT

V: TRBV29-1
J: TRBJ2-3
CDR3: SVEEDLSTDTQY

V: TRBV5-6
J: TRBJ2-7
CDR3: AISTGQTYEQY

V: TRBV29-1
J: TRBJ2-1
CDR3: SVPPRGRNEQF

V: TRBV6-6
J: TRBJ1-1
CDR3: ASRGAGNTEAF

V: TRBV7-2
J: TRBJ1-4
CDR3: ASSLYGGATNEKLF

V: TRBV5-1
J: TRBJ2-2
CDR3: ASSSGQGVLTGELF

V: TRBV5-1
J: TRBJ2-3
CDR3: ASSLADWDTQY

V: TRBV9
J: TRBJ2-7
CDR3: ASSVLDRDAYEQY

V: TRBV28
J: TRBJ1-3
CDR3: ASSLTGVGNTIY